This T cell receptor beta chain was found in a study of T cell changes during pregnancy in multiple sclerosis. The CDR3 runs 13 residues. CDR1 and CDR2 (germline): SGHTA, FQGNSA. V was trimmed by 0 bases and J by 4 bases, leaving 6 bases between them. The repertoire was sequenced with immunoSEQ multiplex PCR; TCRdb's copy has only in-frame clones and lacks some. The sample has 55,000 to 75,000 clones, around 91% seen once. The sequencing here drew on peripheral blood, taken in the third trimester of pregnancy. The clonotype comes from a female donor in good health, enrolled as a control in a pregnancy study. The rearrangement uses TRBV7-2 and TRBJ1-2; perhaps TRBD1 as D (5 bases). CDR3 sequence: CASSLAGGYGYTF. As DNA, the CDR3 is TGTGCCAGCAGCTTAGCGGGGGGCTATGGCTACACCTTC.